This TCR beta chain was captured by sequencing in a study of response to subunit inactivated influenza vaccine. TCRdb re-called the RT-PCR reads with MiXCR, one entry per CDR3 protein. In the table there are under 200,000 distinct CDR3 sequences, approximately 12% of which are singletons. This CDR3 is built from 15 residues. J gave up 3 bases and V 7 bases, and 11 bases lay outside the gene matches. Germline values: CDR1 MNHNS, CDR2 SASEGT. This clonotype has a handful of counts. These same data were also listed under a study on T cells expressing NK-cell markers. That source notes: UMIs accompanied the 5'RACE template switching by which TCR beta cDNA was made.

The TCR originated in a man aged 45-60 years who received an inactivated influenza vaccine. Source: CD8+ T cells sorted from PBMCs, taken 11 to 12 days after vaccination. The chain is built from TRBV6-1 and TRBJ2-7; TRBD1 agrees at 8 bases. The CDR3 DNA is TGTGCCAGCACCCTAATGGGACAGGAGGACTACGAGCAGTACTTC. It translates to CASTLMGQEDYEQYF.